The clone carrying this T cell receptor beta chain has just one count. Its antigen is undetermined. Primers used in a second PCR of roughly 6 to 11 cycles were a sample-barcoded 5' primer and a J-beta primer mix. TCRdb independently ran MiXCR on the 5' RACE reads; one entry per CDR3 protein. The sample records 750,000 to 1,000,000 distinct CDR3 sequences, just under 30% being singletons. This specimen belongs to a study of blood T cells in healthy people across ages. This CDR3 comprises 16 residues. V lost 4 bases, J lost 2 bases, and 15 bases lay in between. The V gene's germline CDR1 is LGHNA and CDR2 YNFKEQ. Study-wide findings and caveats: Per million T cells, the diversity of TCR beta decreased roughly linearly as age advanced.

Separately, the same data were catalogued under a study of T cells of mothers and their children.

The chain has TRBV4-2 and TRBJ2-1; D is ambiguous. Sequencing used blood. The sequence came from a middle-aged woman in good health. The CDR3: CASSPLILGAYNEQFF. Written as DNA, the CDR3 is TGTGCCAGCAGCCCACTGATACTCGGCGCCTACAATGAGCAGTTCTTC.